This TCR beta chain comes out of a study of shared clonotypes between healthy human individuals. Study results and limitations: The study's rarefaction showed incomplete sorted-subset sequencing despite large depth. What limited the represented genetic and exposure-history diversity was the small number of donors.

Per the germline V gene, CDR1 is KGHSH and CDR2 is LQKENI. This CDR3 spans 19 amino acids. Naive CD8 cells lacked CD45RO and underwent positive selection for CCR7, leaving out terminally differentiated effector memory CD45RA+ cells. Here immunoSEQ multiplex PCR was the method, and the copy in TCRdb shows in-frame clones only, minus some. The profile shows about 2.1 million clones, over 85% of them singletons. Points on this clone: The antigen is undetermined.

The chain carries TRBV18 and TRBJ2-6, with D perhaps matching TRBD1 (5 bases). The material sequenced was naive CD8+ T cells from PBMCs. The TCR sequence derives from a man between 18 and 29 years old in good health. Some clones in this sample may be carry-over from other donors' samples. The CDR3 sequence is CAEQGVFLSPYSGANVLTF. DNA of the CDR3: TGTGCAGAACAAGGGGTTTTCTTAAGTCCATACTCTGGGGCCAACGTCCTGACTTTC.